Each of the 26 T cell receptor beta chains below was sequenced from the same sample in a study of response to subunit inactivated influenza vaccine. MiXCR, applied by TCRdb to the RT-PCR reads, yields one record per CDR3 protein. The top ten clones hold 11% of a sample with about 780,000 distinct CDR3 sequences, about a fifth of them seen once. Sequences were derived from PBMCs from blood, sampled 5 days after vaccination. These receptors originate from a man aged 50-59 years who received an inactivated influenza vaccine.

This clonotype showed up just a few times. This chain joins TRBV20-1 and TRBJ1-5; TRBD1 matches at 9 bases. This CDR3 has 18 residues. Germline loops: CDR1 DFQATT, CDR2 SNEGSKA (reference sequence). V was clipped by 0 bases and J by 5 bases; unmatched bases: 14. The CDR3 DNA sequence: TGCAGTGCTAGAGACTGGCTTCGACAGGGGGTTGGGGATCAGCCCCAGCATTTT. It translates to CSARDWLRQGVGDQPQHF.

The gene calls are TRBV7-9 and TRBJ2-3; D call uncertain. CDR1 SEHNR and CDR2 FQNEAQ come from the germline V gene (reference sequence). With 3 bases removed from V and 6 bases from J, the gap between germline ends came to 10 bases. The CDR3 runs 13 residues. The CDR3 nucleotides are TGTGCCAGCAGCTTTCTCCCCGTGGATACGCAGTATTTT. This gives the protein CASSFLPVDTQYF.

Ten or more counts support this clonotype. The V and J genes are TRBV20-1 and TRBJ2-7; 8 bases are a match to TRBD1. The ends lost 3 bases at V and 2 bases at J; junction bases unmatched: 9. In germline, CDR1 is DFQATT, CDR2 SNEGSKA (reference sequence). There are 15 residues in the CDR3. This chain's CDR3 is CSARYTRDRTYEQYF. DNA for the CDR3: TGCAGTGCTAGGTATACCCGGGACAGGACCTACGAGCAGTACTTC.

V and J are TRBV5-1 and TRBJ2-6; D is perhaps TRBD1 (6 bases). CDR1 SGHRS and CDR2 YFSETQ come from the germline V gene. The CDR3 length is 17 residues. Trimming shortened V by 4 bases and J by 0 bases, and 14 bases separated the two germline ends. The CDR3 here is CASSMPGHLSGANVLTF. In nucleotides, the CDR3 is TGCGCCAGCAGCATGCCGGGACACCTCTCTGGGGCCAACGTCCTGACTTTC.

This chain links TRBV28 with TRBJ2-7; TRBD2 is a possible D gene (6 bases). Per germline, CDR1 MDHEN and CDR2 SYDVKM. The CDR3 loop spans 14 amino acids. V gave up 2 bases and J gave up 6 bases, with 14 bases separating them. The CDR3 reads CASSLGGVGGEQYF. The CDR3 nucleotides are TGTGCCAGCAGTTTAGGAGGGGTTGGAGGCGAGCAGTACTTC. The whole variable domain, remainder taken from reference TRBV28 and TRBJ2-7, is DVKVTQSSRYLVKRTGEKVFLECVQDMDHENMFWYRQDPGLGLRLIYFSYDVKMKEKGDIPEGYSVSREKKERFSLILESASTNQTSMYLCASSLGGVGGEQYFGPGTRLTVT.

This clonotype has a handful of counts. The rearrangement joins TRBV12-3 or TRBV12-4 to TRBJ1-2; TRBD1 agrees at 10 bases. The CDR3 sequence is 17 residues long. The J segment lost 4 bases and the V segment lost 0 bases, leaving 8 bases of the junction unmatched. Here the CDR3 DNA reads TGTGCCAGCAGTTTAGCGCTTTCGGGACAGGGGACCTATGGCTACACCTTC. Residues: CASSLALSGQGTYGYTF.

The chain has TRBV6-5 and TRBJ2-5; 12 bases map to TRBD2. Losses at the gene ends were 2 bases for V and 2 bases for J; bases not matched to a gene: 6. The CDR3 contains 17 residues. Germline V CDR1 and CDR2: MNHEY, SVGAGI. The CDR3 region has the DNA TGTGCCAGCAGTTACGGGACTAGCGGGTCGTTTCAAGAGACCCAGTACTTC. It codes for CASSYGTSGSFQETQYF.

The V call is TRBV21-1, the J call TRBJ1-2; TRBD1, the table's D call, was not compared with the DNA. TRBV21-1 is a pseudogene. This CDR3 has 16 amino acids. CDR3 sequence (DNA): TGTGCCAGCAGCAAAAAGAACAGGGCGGGCGCATATGGCTACACCTTC. Protein product: CASSKKNRAGAYGYTF.

V usage is TRBV20-1 and J usage is TRBJ2-1; TRBD1 is a possible D gene (5 bases). V lost 3 bases, J lost 6 bases, and 9 bases lay in between. The CDR3 loop spans 12 amino acids. The V gene's germline CDR1 is DFQATT and CDR2 SNEGSKA (reference sequence). Here the CDR3 DNA reads TGCAGTGCTAGCCAGACAGTCAATGAGCAGTTCTTC. Amino acids: CSASQTVNEQFF.

V is TRBV28 and J is TRBJ2-1; a possible D gene is TRBD2 (5 bases). The V gene lost 2 bases and the J gene lost 12 bases, with 11 bases spanning the gap. In germline, CDR1 is MDHEN, CDR2 SYDVKM. This CDR3 region has 12 residues. CDR3 amino acids: CASSLSSEGQFF. CDR3 coding DNA: TGTGCCAGCAGTTTAAGTAGCGAGGGGCAGTTCTTC. Filled out from reference TRBV28 and TRBJ2-1, the complete variable domain reads DVKVTQSSRYLVKRTGEKVFLECVQDMDHENMFWYRQDPGLGLRLIYFSYDVKMKEKGDIPEGYSVSREKKERFSLILESASTNQTSMYLCASSLSSEGQFFGPGTRLTVL.

The V gene is TRBV6-2 or TRBV6-3, the J gene TRBJ2-7; TRBD2 agrees at 12 bases. Per the germline V gene, CDR1 is MNHEY and CDR2 is SVGEGT. This CDR3 contains 17 residues. V lost 2 bases to trimming and J lost 3 bases; unmatched junction nucleotides: 8. The CDR3 sequence: CASSYTPLTSGSYEQYF. Here the CDR3 DNA reads TGTGCCAGCAGTTACACACCCTTGACTAGCGGGAGCTACGAGCAGTACTTC.

This clonotype occurred many times. This chain uses TRBV12-3 or TRBV12-4 with TRBJ2-2; a possible D gene is TRBD2 (6 bases). The CDR3 loop spans 16 amino acids. Trimming removed 5 bases at V and 4 bases at J, with 17 bases between. The DNA for the CDR3 is TGTGCCAGCAGTCCCGACTGGGAGGTTCCCACCGGGGAGCTGTTTTTT. Amino acids: CASSPDWEVPTGELFF.

This chain connects TRBV2 to TRBJ2-5; tentatively, D is TRBD2 (5 bases). This CDR3 has 13 amino acids. Looked up from germline, CDR1 is SNHLY and CDR2 is FYNNEI. The V end was cut by 5 bases, the J end by 5 bases, with 12 bases between. In DNA form, the CDR3 reads TGTGCCAGCAGTCTACTAGAAAGTGAGACCCAGTACTTC. Translation gives CASSLLESETQYF.

Ten or more counts support this clonotype. The chain joins TRBV29-1 to TRBJ2-2, with 8 positions matching TRBD2. This CDR3 is 14 amino acids long. V lost 7 bases to trimming and J lost 6 bases; unmatched junction nucleotides: 10. Germline V CDR1 and CDR2: SQVTM, ANQGSEA. Here the CDR3 DNA reads TGCAGCGCCACAACGGGAGGGGGGCCCGGGGAGCTGTTTTTT. It yields the protein CSATTGGGPGELFF.

The chain employs TRBV9 and TRBJ2-7; D may be TRBD2 (7 bases). The CDR3 contains 17 residues. V lost 0 bases and J 3 bases, leaving 19 bases between the germline ends. CDR1 is SGDLS, CDR2 YYNGEE, per germline. This chain's CDR3 is CASSVGWGGPTYYEQYF. CDR3 sequence (DNA): TGTGCCAGCAGCGTAGGATGGGGGGGCCCAACCTACTACGAGCAGTACTTC.

This rearrangement joins TRBV5-5 to TRBJ2-3, with no clear D. The V gene's germline CDR1 is SGHKS and CDR2 YYEKEE (reference sequence). V was clipped by 1 base and J by 8 bases, with 8 bases between them. The CDR3 has 12 residues. CDR3 DNA: TGTGCCAGCAGCTTGAACTGGGGTACGCAGTATTTT. It yields the protein CASSLNWGTQYF.

The genes are TRBV6-5 and TRBJ2-1; D remains unclear. Trimming shortened V by 2 bases and J by 6 bases, and 17 bases separated the two germline ends. In germline, CDR1 is MNHEY, CDR2 SVGAGI. The CDR3 has 16 amino acids. In nucleotides, the CDR3 is TGTGCCAGCAGTTACCTCCGGACGTCGAACCCCAATGAGCAGTTCTTC. Translated, it gives CASSYLRTSNPNEQFF.

The chain employs TRBV7-3 and TRBJ2-3, with 7 bases aligning to TRBD1. CDR1 and CDR2 (germline): SGHTA, FQGTGA. The CDR3 contains 15 residues. The V and J ends lost 3 bases and 0 bases, in that order; junction bases with no gene match: 3. CDR3 bases: TGTGCCAGCAGCTTGGACAGGATCAGCACAGATACGCAGTATTTT. Translating gives CASSLDRISTDTQYF.

The chain joins TRBV5-6 to TRBJ2-7; D tentatively fits TRBD1 or TRBD2 (7 bases each). The CDR3 length is 15 residues. Trimming stripped 0 bases from V and 7 bases from J, with 17 bases between. CDR1 is SGHDT and CDR2 is YYEEEE in the germline V gene. CDR3 residues: CASSLEGRGGFEQYF. The CDR3 DNA reads as TGTGCCAGCAGCTTGGAGGGCAGGGGGGGCTTTGAGCAGTACTTC.

This clonotype was picked up a small number of times. The chain employs TRBV4-1 and TRBJ2-3; the D gene could be TRBD1 or TRBD2 (6 bases each). The length of the CDR3 is 16 residues. Germline V gene data show CDR1 as MGHRA and CDR2 as YSYEKL. V was shortened by 4 bases and J by 3 bases, with 17 bases between the two germline ends. DNA for the CDR3: TGCGCCAGCAGCCTTGCGTGGGGGGCTGGAACAGATACGCAGTATTTT. As protein: CASSLAWGAGTDTQYF.

This chain uses TRBV5-1 with TRBJ2-1, with 7 positions matching TRBD2. Germline CDR1 SGHRS, CDR2 YFSETQ. J lost 4 bases, V lost 4 bases, and 8 bases had no gene match. This CDR3 has 15 amino acids. The CDR3 loop is CASSLRGGGYNEQFF. In nucleotides, the CDR3 is TGCGCCAGCAGCCTCCGCGGGGGAGGTTACAATGAGCAGTTCTTC. Looking up the rest from reference TRBV5-1 and TRBJ2-1 gives the full variable domain: KAGVTQTPRYLIKTRGQQVTLSCSPISGHRSVSWYQQTPGQGLQFLFEYFSETQRNKGNFPGRFSGRQFSNSRSEMNVSTLELGDSALYLCASSLRGGGYNEQFFGPGTRLTVL.

V is TRBV15 and J is TRBJ2-3; D is undetermined. V was clipped by 1 base and J by 3 bases, with 5 bases between them. The CDR3 spans 13 residues. CDR1 LNHNV and CDR2 YYDKDF come from the germline V gene (reference sequence). The CDR3 coding sequence is TGTGCCACCAGCAGAGCAGAGACAGATACGCAGTATTTT. Its protein is CATSRAETDTQYF. The whole variable domain, remainder taken from reference TRBV15 and TRBJ2-3, is DAMVIQNPRYQVTQFGKPVTLSCSQTLNHNVMYWYQQKSSQAPKLLFHYYDKDFNNEADTPDNFQSRRPNTSFCFLDIRSPGLGDTAMYLCATSRAETDTQYFGPGTRLTVL.

A few counts support this clonotype. The chain couples TRBV20-1 to TRBJ2-7, with TRBD1 matching over 7 bases. Germline V gives CDR1 DFQATT, CDR2 SNEGSKA (reference sequence). This CDR3 spans 14 amino acids. Trimming removed 0 bases from V and 3 bases from J; junction bases left unmatched: 5. The CDR3 region has the DNA TGCAGTGCTAGAGATTTGCACAGGGGCTACGAGCAGTACTTC. Its translation: CSARDLHRGYEQYF.

This clonotype was recorded many times. V is TRBV7-9 and J is TRBJ2-7; tentatively, D is TRBD2 (6 bases). The CDR3 has 14 amino acids. Looked up from germline, CDR1 is SEHNR and CDR2 is FQNEAQ (reference sequence). V was clipped by 5 bases and J by 5 bases, with 16 bases between them. The CDR3 sequence is CASSLRDGRDEQYF. The CDR3 DNA is TGTGCCAGCAGCCTGCGGGACGGTAGGGACGAGCAGTACTTC.

This clonotype was counted a few times. The CDR3 DNA is TGCAGTGCTAGAGACAGGGAGACTTCACCCCTCCACTTT. Amino acid sequence: CSARDRETSPLHF. This chain connects TRBV20-1 to TRBJ1-6; weak D call: TRBD1 (5 bases). V was cut by 0 bases and J by 9 bases, with 9 bases left in between. Germline assignment: CDR1 DFQATT and CDR2 SNEGSKA (reference sequence). This CDR3 spans 13 amino acids.

This clonotype was counted many times. This sequence joins TRBV5-1 and TRBJ2-2; D gene unclear. The germline V gene encodes CDR1 SGHRS and CDR2 YFSETQ. The CDR3 is 15 amino acids. Trimming took 4 bases from V and 1 from J, leaving 11 bases between them. The CDR3 is CASSQTPGNTGELFF. The CDR3 coding sequence is TGCGCCAGCAGCCAAACGCCGGGGAACACCGGGGAGCTGTTTTTT.